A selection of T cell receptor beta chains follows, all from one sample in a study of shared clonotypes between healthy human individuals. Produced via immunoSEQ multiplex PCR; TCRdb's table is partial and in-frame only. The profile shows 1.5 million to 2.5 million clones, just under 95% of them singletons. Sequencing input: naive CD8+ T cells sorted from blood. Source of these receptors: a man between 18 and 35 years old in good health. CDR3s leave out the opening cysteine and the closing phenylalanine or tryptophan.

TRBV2	ASSEEGAIGYEQY
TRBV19	ASSINRGGSTDTQY
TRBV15	ATSSQRQGASYEQY
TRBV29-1	SVEDRGGNYEQY
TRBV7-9	ASSLRQGVRNEQF
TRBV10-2	ASMGSSYNSPLH
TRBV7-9	ASSLGFGTSYNEQF
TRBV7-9	ASSLAEVYYNEQF
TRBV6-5	ASSYAETGFWVGYT
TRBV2	ASSEGLEGDQETQY
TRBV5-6	ASSLELVGIDTQY
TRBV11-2	ASSLFSGGTVFDEQF
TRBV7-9	ASRKTGGEVNYGYT
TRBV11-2	ASSLGQFQYTGELF
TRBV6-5	ASSYVVTGELF
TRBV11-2	ASFQNTGELF
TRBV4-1	ASSQDLLGEQY
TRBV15	ATSSVMGYEQY
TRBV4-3	ASSHGTSGINEQF
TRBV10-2	ASTRPESAGDAF
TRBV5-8	ASSPGQTYEQY
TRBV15	ATNQAGSSYNEQF
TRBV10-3	AISPLEPSYEQY
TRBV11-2	ASSFLSGWDEQF
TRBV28	ASSLMEEQY
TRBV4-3	ASSQGTGTEAF
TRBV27	ASSDSKSSGNTIY
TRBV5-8	ASSSSTTGTDTQY
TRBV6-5	ASSYVFGDPETQY
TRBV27	ASSLGGRACEQY
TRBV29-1	SVEGQGLYNEQF